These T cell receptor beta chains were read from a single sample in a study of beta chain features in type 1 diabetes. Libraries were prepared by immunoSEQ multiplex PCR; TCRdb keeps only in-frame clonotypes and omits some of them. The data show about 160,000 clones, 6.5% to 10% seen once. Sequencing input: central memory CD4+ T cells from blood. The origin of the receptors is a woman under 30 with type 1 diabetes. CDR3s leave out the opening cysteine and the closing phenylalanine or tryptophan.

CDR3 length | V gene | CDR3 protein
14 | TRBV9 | ASSWSSGAINEKLF
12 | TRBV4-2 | ASSREGRNSPLH
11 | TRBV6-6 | ASTPEWDTEAF
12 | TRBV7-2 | ASSDRASGNTIY
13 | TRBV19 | ASSNRLADTDTQY
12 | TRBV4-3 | ASSQGGRTDTQY
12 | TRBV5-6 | ASSLLSWPQKAF
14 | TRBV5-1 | ASSLVWTREGGELF
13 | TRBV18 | ASSPPAGGINIQY
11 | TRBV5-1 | ASSLGGEPRVY
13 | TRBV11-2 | ASSLEDRGNYEQY
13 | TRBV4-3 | ASSRLAGVQETQY
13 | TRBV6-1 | ASTPAGTEPYEQY
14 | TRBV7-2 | ASSSPLAGGSNEQF
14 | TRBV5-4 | ASSGQSSFPYNEQF
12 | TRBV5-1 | ASSSRGDTDTQY
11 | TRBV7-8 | ASTGEVQETQY
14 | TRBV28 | ASSLTASGTYNEQF
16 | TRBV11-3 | ASSSRSSGSGTPNEQF
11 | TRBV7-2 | ASSPGVAGTQY
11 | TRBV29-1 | SVFLAGRYEQY
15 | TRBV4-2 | ASSQGRDGVGGTEAF